This TCR beta chain was identified in a study of blood T cell repertoires in COVID-19. The germline V gene encodes CDR1 MNHNS and CDR2 SASEGT. The junction had 6 bases not matched to a gene; V was cut back by 2 bases and J by 1 base. The CDR3 is made up of 18 amino acids. In the original processing: Counts of nucleated cells, estimated from reference gene primer amplification, were obtained. Assay used: immunoSEQ multiplex PCR; TCRdb lists only in-frame clones, some missing. The DNA was the basis for D and trimming; V, J and clone size are from that table. The profile shows about 130,000 clones, over 75% of them singletons.

This TCR came from a man older than 75 with active or convalescent COVID-19. Sequencing was performed on peripheral blood. This chain links TRBV6-1 with TRBJ2-6, with 9 nucleotides matching TRBD1. The CDR3, as DNA: TGTGCCAGCAGTGAACCGGGACAGGGAGGATCTGGGGCCAACGTCCTGACTTTC. Translating it yields CASSEPGQGGSGANVLTF.